These T cell receptor beta chains were read from a single sample in a study of early T cells in non-severe SARS-CoV-2 infection. TCRdb fed the 5' RACE reads into MiXCR, producing one record per CDR3 protein. The profile shows 50,000 to 80,000 distinct CDR3 sequences, approximately 9.2% of them singletons. Sequencing used whole blood, obtained at baseline. The receptor set was obtained from an adult who was a healthcare worker with PCR-confirmed SARS-CoV-2 infection or an uninfected control (not recorded which). Both conserved end residues are part of each CDR3. The order of the fields is J gene, clone size, V gene, D gene, CDR3 protein, CDR3 DNA. D genes are given only for firm matches. Some rows mark clone size as missing; the rest say once, few, many or name a class of expanded clone.

J gene: TRBJ2-2
clone size: few
V gene: TRBV7-6
D gene: TRBD1
CDR3 protein: CASSLAGTVNTGELFF
CDR3 DNA: TGTGCCAGCAGCTTAGCCGGGACAGTGAACACCGGGGAGCTGTTTTTT

J gene: TRBJ1-1
clone size: .
V gene: TRBV7-2
D gene: .
CDR3 protein: CASSPRNIFTEAFF
CDR3 DNA: TGTGCCAGCAGCCCCCGGAATATCTTCACTGAAGCTTTCTTT

J gene: TRBJ2-1
clone size: .
V gene: TRBV19
D gene: .
CDR3 protein: CASSMVSNQQFF
CDR3 DNA: TGTGCCAGTAGTATGGTCAGTAATCAGCAGTTCTTC

J gene: TRBJ1-1
clone size: .
V gene: TRBV20-1
D gene: .
CDR3 protein: CSASTVLNTEAFF
CDR3 DNA: TGCAGTGCTAGTACAGTCCTGAACACTGAAGCTTTCTTT

J gene: TRBJ1-1
clone size: many
V gene: TRBV18
D gene: TRBD1
CDR3 protein: CASHPGTGGTTEAFF
CDR3 DNA: TGTGCCAGCCACCCCGGGACAGGGGGGACCACTGAAGCTTTCTTT

J gene: TRBJ2-7
clone size: once
V gene: TRBV3-1
D gene: .
CDR3 protein: CASRPRGSDSYEQYF
CDR3 DNA: TGTGCCAGCAGACCACGTGGGTCGGATTCCTACGAGCAGTACTTC

J gene: TRBJ2-5
clone size: .
V gene: TRBV7-9
D gene: TRBD2
CDR3 protein: CAIRGTSEGETQYF
CDR3 DNA: TGTGCCATCCGAGGGACTAGCGAAGGAGAGACCCAGTACTTC

J gene: TRBJ2-3
clone size: .
V gene: TRBV7-2
D gene: TRBD2
CDR3 protein: CAASGSFRTDTQYF
CDR3 DNA: TGTGCCGCCAGCGGGAGTTTTAGGACAGATACGCAGTATTTT

J gene: TRBJ2-6
clone size: many
V gene: TRBV5-6
D gene: TRBD1
CDR3 protein: CASSFLKGAISGANVLTF
CDR3 DNA: TGTGCCAGCAGCTTTTTGAAGGGGGCCATCTCTGGGGCCAACGTCCTGACTTTC

J gene: TRBJ2-1
clone size: few
V gene: TRBV5-1
D gene: .
CDR3 protein: CASSLAPTGSSYNEQFF
CDR3 DNA: TGCGCCAGCAGCTTGGCTCCCACGGGAAGCTCCTACAATGAGCAGTTCTTC

J gene: TRBJ2-7
clone size: many
V gene: TRBV7-9
D gene: .
CDR3 protein: CASSTSIDSYEQYF
CDR3 DNA: TGTGCCAGCAGCACTTCCATTGACAGTTACGAGCAGTACTTC

J gene: TRBJ1-3
clone size: .
V gene: TRBV4-1
D gene: .
CDR3 protein: CTSSQEGQGYSGNTIYF
CDR3 DNA: TGCACCAGCAGCCAAGAAGGGCAGGGGTATTCTGGAAACACCATATATTTT

J gene: TRBJ2-3
clone size: .
V gene: TRBV7-7
D gene: TRBD2
CDR3 protein: CASSFRLAGSTDTQYF
CDR3 DNA: TGTGCTAGCAGCTTCCGACTAGCGGGATCCACAGATACGCAGTATTTT

J gene: TRBJ2-1
clone size: many
V gene: TRBV19
D gene: .
CDR3 protein: CASTKGVANEQFF
CDR3 DNA: TGTGCCAGCACGAAGGGGGTCGCGAATGAGCAGTTCTTC

J gene: TRBJ2-2
clone size: many
V gene: TRBV27
D gene: .
CDR3 protein: CATKRQARGNTGELFF
CDR3 DNA: TGTGCCACCAAAAGACAGGCGCGGGGGAACACCGGGGAGCTGTTTTTT

J gene: TRBJ2-7
clone size: .
V gene: TRBV2
D gene: TRBD1
CDR3 protein: CASNQDRRSSYEQYF
CDR3 DNA: TGTGCCAGCAACCAGGACAGGCGCAGCTCCTACGAGCAGTACTTC

J gene: TRBJ2-3
clone size: few
V gene: TRBV7-9
D gene: TRBD2
CDR3 protein: CASPGAPLAGGVSDTQYF
CDR3 DNA: TGTGCCAGCCCGGGGGCACCGTTAGCGGGAGGTGTATCAGATACGCAGTATTTT

J gene: TRBJ2-3
clone size: .
V gene: TRBV9
D gene: .
CDR3 protein: CASSVAGGGSTTQYF
CDR3 DNA: TGTGCCAGCAGCGTAGCGGGTGGGGGGAGCACTACGCAGTATTTT

J gene: TRBJ2-2
clone size: many
V gene: TRBV7-6
D gene: TRBD1
CDR3 protein: CASADRGRIGELFF
CDR3 DNA: TGTGCCAGCGCGGACAGGGGGCGGATCGGGGAGCTGTTTTTT

J gene: TRBJ2-1
clone size: .
V gene: TRBV12-3/TRBV12-4
D gene: .
CDR3 protein: CASSLGSPYNEQFF
CDR3 DNA: TGTGCCAGCAGTTTAGGGTCCCCCTACAATGAGCAGTTCTTC

J gene: TRBJ2-1
clone size: few
V gene: TRBV29-1
D gene: TRBD2
CDR3 protein: CSATGAHSGSPYNEQFF
CDR3 DNA: TGCAGCGCTACCGGAGCTCATAGCGGGAGCCCCTACAATGAGCAGTTCTTC

J gene: TRBJ1-1
clone size: many
V gene: TRBV4-2
D gene: TRBD1
CDR3 protein: CASSQDLTGLLAFF
CDR3 DNA: TGTGCCAGCAGCCAAGATTTGACAGGGTTGTTGGCTTTCTTT

J gene: TRBJ2-7
clone size: .
V gene: TRBV2
D gene: TRBD1
CDR3 protein: CASSEDRASSYEQYF
CDR3 DNA: TGTGCCAGCAGCGAGGACAGGGCCAGCTCCTACGAGCAGTACTTC

J gene: TRBJ1-1
clone size: .
V gene: TRBV29-1
D gene: TRBD1
CDR3 protein: CGVEGTANTEAFF
CDR3 DNA: TGCGGCGTTGAAGGGACAGCGAACACTGAAGCTTTCTTT

J gene: TRBJ2-1
clone size: .
V gene: TRBV6-5
D gene: .
CDR3 protein: CASSYGGYYNEQFF
CDR3 DNA: TGTGCCAGCAGTTACGGTGGCTATTACAATGAGCAGTTCTTC

J gene: TRBJ2-5
clone size: .
V gene: TRBV6-2/TRBV6-3
D gene: .
CDR3 protein: CASSLGLGGGETQYF
CDR3 DNA: TGTGCCAGCAGCCTCGGACTAGGAGGGGGAGAGACCCAGTACTTC

J gene: TRBJ2-3
clone size: .
V gene: TRBV7-9
D gene: TRBD1
CDR3 protein: CASRFDRGFTDTQYF
CDR3 DNA: TGTGCCAGCAGGTTCGACAGGGGGTTCACAGATACGCAGTATTTT

J gene: TRBJ2-5
clone size: .
V gene: TRBV20-1
D gene: TRBD2
CDR3 protein: CSARDSLAGVETQYF
CDR3 DNA: TGCAGTGCTAGAGATTCACTAGCGGGAGTAGAGACCCAGTACTTC

J gene: TRBJ1-3
clone size: many
V gene: TRBV10-3
D gene: .
CDR3 protein: CAISVGGSPGNTIYF
CDR3 DNA: TGTGCCATCAGCGTTGGGGGGTCCCCTGGAAACACCATATATTTT

J gene: TRBJ2-2
clone size: many
V gene: TRBV6-6
D gene: TRBD1
CDR3 protein: CASSYPTGTGSHGELFF
CDR3 DNA: TGTGCCAGCAGTTACCCCACCGGGACAGGGTCCCACGGGGAGCTGTTTTTT

J gene: TRBJ1-2
clone size: few
V gene: TRBV4-3
D gene: .
CDR3 protein: CASSQDRTNYGYTF
CDR3 DNA: TGCGCCAGCAGCCAAGATAGGACTAACTATGGCTACACCTTC

J gene: TRBJ1-3
clone size: few
V gene: TRBV15
D gene: TRBD1
CDR3 protein: CATSRAGTATGNTIYF
CDR3 DNA: TGTGCCACCAGCAGGGCTGGGACAGCTACTGGAAACACCATATATTTT

J gene: TRBJ2-7
clone size: .
V gene: TRBV13
D gene: .
CDR3 protein: CASSSNNGPSIYEQYF
CDR3 DNA: TGTGCCAGCAGTTCAAACAACGGACCTTCCATCTACGAGCAGTACTTC

J gene: TRBJ2-3
clone size: few
V gene: TRBV2
D gene: .
CDR3 protein: CASSDGPDTQYF
CDR3 DNA: TGTGCCAGCAGTGACGGCCCAGATACGCAGTATTTT

J gene: TRBJ2-2
clone size: many
V gene: TRBV29-1
D gene: TRBD1
CDR3 protein: CSVDPNRGTGELFF
CDR3 DNA: TGCAGCGTTGATCCGAACAGGGGGACCGGGGAGCTGTTTTTT

J gene: TRBJ2-3
clone size: .
V gene: TRBV29-1
D gene: .
CDR3 protein: CSGSGTFADTQYF
CDR3 DNA: TGCAGCGGCTCAGGGACTTTCGCAGATACGCAGTATTTT

J gene: TRBJ1-2
clone size: .
V gene: TRBV12-3/TRBV12-4
D gene: TRBD1
CDR3 protein: CASRAQGAGYGYTF
CDR3 DNA: TGTGCCAGCAGGGCACAGGGGGCAGGATATGGCTACACCTTC

J gene: TRBJ2-2
clone size: many
V gene: TRBV4-2
D gene: TRBD2
CDR3 protein: CASSLSGGEGGELFF
CDR3 DNA: TGTGCCAGCAGCCTGTCGGGAGGAGAGGGCGGGGAGCTGTTTTTT

J gene: TRBJ2-3
clone size: few
V gene: TRBV7-2
D gene: TRBD2
CDR3 protein: CASSFKTSGSGADTQYF
CDR3 DNA: TGTGCCAGCAGCTTCAAGACTAGCGGGAGTGGGGCAGATACGCAGTATTTT

J gene: TRBJ1-6
clone size: .
V gene: TRBV27
D gene: .
CDR3 protein: CASSLRGTSNSPLHF
CDR3 DNA: TGTGCCAGCAGTTTAAGGGGGACGAGTAATTCACCCCTCCACTTT

J gene: TRBJ2-7
clone size: once
V gene: TRBV10-3
D gene: TRBD2
CDR3 protein: CAISETRWREEPYEQYF
CDR3 DNA: TGTGCCATCAGTGAGACCCGGTGGCGGGAGGAGCCCTACGAGCAGTACTTC

J gene: TRBJ2-4
clone size: .
V gene: TRBV9
D gene: .
CDR3 protein: CANLHVLAKNIQYF
CDR3 DNA: TGTGCCAACCTTCACGTACTAGCCAAAAACATTCAGTACTTC

J gene: TRBJ1-3
clone size: many
V gene: TRBV19
D gene: .
CDR3 protein: CASSIYDGTLSGNTIYF
CDR3 DNA: TGTGCCAGTAGTATTTATGACGGAACTCTCTCTGGAAACACCATATATTTT

J gene: TRBJ2-1
clone size: few
V gene: TRBV11-1
D gene: .
CDR3 protein: CASGDRDYNEQFF
CDR3 DNA: TGTGCCAGTGGGGACCGGGACTACAATGAGCAGTTCTTC

J gene: TRBJ1-5
clone size: many
V gene: TRBV12-3/TRBV12-4
D gene: .
CDR3 protein: CASSWDSNQPQHF
CDR3 DNA: TGTGCCAGCAGTTGGGATAGCAATCAGCCCCAGCATTTT

J gene: TRBJ2-5
clone size: .
V gene: TRBV3-1
D gene: .
CDR3 protein: CASSQPQGVSETQYF
CDR3 DNA: TGTGCCAGCAGCCAACCACAGGGAGTATCGGAGACCCAGTACTTC

J gene: TRBJ2-1
clone size: .
V gene: TRBV12-5
D gene: .
CDR3 protein: CASGLVEQGYNEQFF
CDR3 DNA: TGTGCTAGTGGTTTGGTTGAACAGGGTTACAATGAGCAGTTCTTC

J gene: TRBJ1-2
clone size: few
V gene: TRBV29-1
D gene: TRBD1
CDR3 protein: CSVETQGLNGYTF
CDR3 DNA: TGCAGCGTTGAAACACAGGGGCTAAATGGCTACACCTTC

J gene: TRBJ2-1
clone size: .
V gene: TRBV9
D gene: TRBD2
CDR3 protein: CASSTTSDSYNEQFF
CDR3 DNA: TGTGCCAGCAGCACGACTAGCGACTCCTACAATGAGCAGTTCTTC

J gene: TRBJ2-7
clone size: .
V gene: TRBV29-1
D gene: .
CDR3 protein: CSSRDWNYEQYF
CDR3 DNA: TGCAGCTCGCGGGACTGGAACTACGAGCAGTACTTC

J gene: TRBJ1-1
clone size: many
V gene: TRBV5-4
D gene: .
CDR3 protein: CASSTGRPTEAFF
CDR3 DNA: TGTGCCAGCAGCACCGGACGGCCGACTGAAGCTTTCTTT

J gene: TRBJ2-7
clone size: .
V gene: TRBV5-5
D gene: TRBD2
CDR3 protein: CASSLGLAEPYEQYF
CDR3 DNA: TGTGCCAGCAGCTTGGGACTAGCGGAACCCTACGAGCAGTACTTC

J gene: TRBJ2-5
clone size: few
V gene: TRBV5-4
D gene: .
CDR3 protein: CASSRRLQETQYF
CDR3 DNA: TGTGCCAGCAGCCGACGGTTACAAGAGACCCAGTACTTC

J gene: TRBJ1-1
clone size: few
V gene: TRBV6-1
D gene: .
CDR3 protein: CASSEAGGNTEAFF
CDR3 DNA: TGTGCCAGCAGTGAAGCCGGAGGGAACACTGAAGCTTTCTTT

J gene: TRBJ2-1
clone size: many
V gene: TRBV29-1
D gene: .
CDR3 protein: CSVSPRWSQYNEQFF
CDR3 DNA: TGCAGCGTTTCCCCCCGGTGGAGCCAATACAATGAGCAGTTCTTC

J gene: TRBJ2-5
clone size: medium-sized
V gene: TRBV10-2
D gene: TRBD1
CDR3 protein: CASTNEQGPWETQYF
CDR3 DNA: TGCGCCAGCACTAATGAACAGGGGCCATGGGAGACCCAGTACTTC

J gene: TRBJ2-4
clone size: .
V gene: TRBV4-3
D gene: TRBD2
CDR3 protein: CASSQDSGSSRIQYF
CDR3 DNA: TGCGCCAGCAGCCAAGATAGCGGGAGCTCGAGGATTCAGTACTTC

J gene: TRBJ1-1
clone size: many
V gene: TRBV29-1
D gene: TRBD1
CDR3 protein: CSTGTPTGPSKAEAFF
CDR3 DNA: TGCAGCACTGGCACTCCGACAGGGCCCTCCAAGGCTGAAGCTTTCTTT

J gene: TRBJ2-1
clone size: few
V gene: TRBV19
D gene: .
CDR3 protein: CASSYQGGQFF
CDR3 DNA: TGTGCCAGTAGTTACCAGGGGGGGCAGTTCTTC